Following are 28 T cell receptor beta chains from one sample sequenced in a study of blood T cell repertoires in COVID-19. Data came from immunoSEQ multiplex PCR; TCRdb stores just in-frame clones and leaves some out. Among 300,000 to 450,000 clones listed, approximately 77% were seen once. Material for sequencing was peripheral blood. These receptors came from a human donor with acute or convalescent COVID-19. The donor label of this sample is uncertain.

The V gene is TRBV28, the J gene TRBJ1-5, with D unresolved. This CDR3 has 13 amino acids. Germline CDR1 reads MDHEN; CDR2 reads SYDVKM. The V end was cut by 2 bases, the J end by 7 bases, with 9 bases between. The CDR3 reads CASSLSWEQPQHF. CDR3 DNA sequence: TGTGCCAGCAGTTTAAGTTGGGAGCAGCCCCAGCATTTT.

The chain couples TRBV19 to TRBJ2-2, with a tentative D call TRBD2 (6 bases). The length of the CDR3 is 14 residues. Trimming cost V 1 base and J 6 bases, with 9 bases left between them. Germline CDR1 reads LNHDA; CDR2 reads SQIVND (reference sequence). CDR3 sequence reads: CASSIVPGAGELFF. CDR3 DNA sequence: TGTGCCAGTAGTATAGTACCGGGGGCCGGGGAGCTGTTTTTT. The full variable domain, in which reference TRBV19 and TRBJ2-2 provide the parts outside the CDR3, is DGGITQSPKYLFRKEGQNVTLSCEQNLNHDAMYWYRQDPGQGLRLIYYSQIVNDFQKGDIAEGYSVSREKKESFPLTVTSAQKNPTAFYLCASSIVPGAGELFFGEGSRLTVL.

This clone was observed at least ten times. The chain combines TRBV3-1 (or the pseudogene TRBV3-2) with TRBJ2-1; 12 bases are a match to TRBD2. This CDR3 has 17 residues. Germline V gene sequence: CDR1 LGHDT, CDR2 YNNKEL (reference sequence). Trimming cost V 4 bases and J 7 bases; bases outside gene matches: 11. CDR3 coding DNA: TGTGCCAGCAGCCTTCACCTTACTAGCGGGGGGTTAAATGAGCAGTTCTTC. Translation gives CASSLHLTSGGLNEQFF.

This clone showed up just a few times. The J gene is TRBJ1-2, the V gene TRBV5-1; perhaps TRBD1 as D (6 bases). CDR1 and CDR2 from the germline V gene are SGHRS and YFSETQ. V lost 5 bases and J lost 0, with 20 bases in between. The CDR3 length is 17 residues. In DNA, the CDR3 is TGCGCCAGCAGGACAGCACCGTCCAGGGGTTCTAACTATGGCTACACCTTC. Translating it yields CASRTAPSRGSNYGYTF. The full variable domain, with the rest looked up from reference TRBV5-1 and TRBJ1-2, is KAGVTQTPRYLIKTRGQQVTLSCSPISGHRSVSWYQQTPGQGLQFLFEYFSETQRNKGNFPGRFSGRQFSNSRSEMNVSTLELGDSALYLCASRTAPSRGSNYGYTFGSGTRLTVV.

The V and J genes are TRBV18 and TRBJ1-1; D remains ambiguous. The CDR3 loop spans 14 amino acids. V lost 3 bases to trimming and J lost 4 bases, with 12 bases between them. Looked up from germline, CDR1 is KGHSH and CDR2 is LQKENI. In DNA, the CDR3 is TGTGCCAGCTCACCTCGGGAGGGTGGCACTGAAGCTTTCTTT. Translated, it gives CASSPREGGTEAFF. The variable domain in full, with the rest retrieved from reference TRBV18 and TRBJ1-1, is NAGVMQNPRHLVRRRGQEARLRCSPMKGHSHVYWYRQLPEEGLKFMVYLQKENIIDESGMPKERFSAEFPKEGPSILRIQQVVRGDSAAYFCASSPREGGTEAFFGQGTRLTVV.

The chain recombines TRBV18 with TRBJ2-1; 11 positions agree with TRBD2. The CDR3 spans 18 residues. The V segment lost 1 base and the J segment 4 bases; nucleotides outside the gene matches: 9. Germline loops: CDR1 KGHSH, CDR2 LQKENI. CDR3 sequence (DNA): TGTGCCAGCTCACCACGCAAAATAGCGGGAGGGGGGTACAATGAGCAGTTCTTC. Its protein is CASSPRKIAGGGYNEQFF.

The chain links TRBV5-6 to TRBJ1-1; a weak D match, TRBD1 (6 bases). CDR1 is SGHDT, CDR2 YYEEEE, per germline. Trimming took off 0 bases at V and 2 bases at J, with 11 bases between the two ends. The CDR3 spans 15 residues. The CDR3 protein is CASSLGMGANTEAFF. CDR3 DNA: TGTGCCAGCAGCTTGGGTATGGGGGCTAACACTGAAGCTTTCTTT.

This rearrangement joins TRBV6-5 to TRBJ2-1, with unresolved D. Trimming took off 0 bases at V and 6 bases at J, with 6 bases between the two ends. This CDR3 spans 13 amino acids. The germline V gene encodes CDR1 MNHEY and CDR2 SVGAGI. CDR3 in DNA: TGTGCCAGCAGTTACTCGGCTAGCAATGAGCAGTTCTTC. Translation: CASSYSASNEQFF.

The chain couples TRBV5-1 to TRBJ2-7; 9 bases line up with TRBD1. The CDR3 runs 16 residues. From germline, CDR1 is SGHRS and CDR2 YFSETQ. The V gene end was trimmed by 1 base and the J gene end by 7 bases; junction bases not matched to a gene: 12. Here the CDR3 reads CASSLTPGQGAREQYF. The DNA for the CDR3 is TGCGCCAGCAGCTTGACGCCGGGACAGGGAGCTCGGGAGCAGTACTTC.

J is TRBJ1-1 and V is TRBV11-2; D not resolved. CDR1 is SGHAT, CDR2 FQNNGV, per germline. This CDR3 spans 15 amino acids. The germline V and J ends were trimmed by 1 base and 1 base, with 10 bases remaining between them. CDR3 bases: TGTGCCAGCAGCTTAGGTTCCTCCCCGAACACTGAAGCTTTCTTT. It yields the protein CASSLGSSPNTEAFF.

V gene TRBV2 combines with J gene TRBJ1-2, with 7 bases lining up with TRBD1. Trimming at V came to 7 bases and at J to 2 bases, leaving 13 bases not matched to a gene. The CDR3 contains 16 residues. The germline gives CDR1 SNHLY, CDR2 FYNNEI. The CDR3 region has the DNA TGTGCCAGCATTAACGGTAACAGGGGAAGGAACTATGGCTACACCTTC. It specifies CASINGNRGRNYGYTF.

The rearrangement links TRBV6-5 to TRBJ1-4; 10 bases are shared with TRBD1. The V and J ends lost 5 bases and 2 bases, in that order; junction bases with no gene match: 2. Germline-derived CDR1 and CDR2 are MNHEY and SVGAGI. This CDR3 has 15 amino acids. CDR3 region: CASSRQGATNEKLFF. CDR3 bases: TGTGCCAGCAGTCGACAGGGGGCGACTAATGAAAAACTGTTTTTT.

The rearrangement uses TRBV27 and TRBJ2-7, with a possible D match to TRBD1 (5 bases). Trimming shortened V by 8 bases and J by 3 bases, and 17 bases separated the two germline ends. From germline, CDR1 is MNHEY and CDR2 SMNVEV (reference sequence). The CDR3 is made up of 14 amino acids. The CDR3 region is CASGNMGQGYEQYF. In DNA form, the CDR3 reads TGTGCCAGCGGTAATATGGGGCAGGGCTACGAGCAGTACTTC.

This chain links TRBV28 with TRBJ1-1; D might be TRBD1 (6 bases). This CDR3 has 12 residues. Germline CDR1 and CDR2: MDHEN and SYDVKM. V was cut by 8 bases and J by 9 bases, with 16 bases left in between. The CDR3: CASCLFGQKAFF. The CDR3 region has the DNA TGTGCCAGCTGTCTCTTCGGACAGAAAGCTTTCTTT.

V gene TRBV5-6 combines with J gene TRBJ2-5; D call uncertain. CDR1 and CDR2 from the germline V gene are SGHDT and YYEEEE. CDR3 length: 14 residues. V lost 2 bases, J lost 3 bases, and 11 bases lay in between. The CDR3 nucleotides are TGTGCCAGCAGCTTCGTAAATAGAAAAGAGACCCAGTACTTC. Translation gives CASSFVNRKETQYF.

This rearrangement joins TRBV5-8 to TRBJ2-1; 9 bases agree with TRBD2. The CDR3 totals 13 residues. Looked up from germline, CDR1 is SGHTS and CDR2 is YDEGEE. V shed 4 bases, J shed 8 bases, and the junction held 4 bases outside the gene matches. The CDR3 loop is CASSVIAGDEQFF. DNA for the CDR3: TGTGCCAGCAGCGTGATAGCGGGAGATGAGCAGTTCTTC.

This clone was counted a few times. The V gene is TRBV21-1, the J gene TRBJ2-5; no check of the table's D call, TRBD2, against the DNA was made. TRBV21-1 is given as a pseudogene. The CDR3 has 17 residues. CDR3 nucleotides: TGTGCCAGCAGCAAACACCGGCCTAGCGGGAGGATAGAGACCCAGTACTTC. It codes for CASSKHRPSGRIETQYF.

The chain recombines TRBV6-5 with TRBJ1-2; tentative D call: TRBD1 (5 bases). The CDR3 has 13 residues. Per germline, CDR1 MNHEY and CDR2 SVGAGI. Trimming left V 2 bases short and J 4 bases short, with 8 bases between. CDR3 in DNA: TGTGCCAGCAGTTACGGCAGGGTCTATGGCTACACCTTC. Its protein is CASSYGRVYGYTF.

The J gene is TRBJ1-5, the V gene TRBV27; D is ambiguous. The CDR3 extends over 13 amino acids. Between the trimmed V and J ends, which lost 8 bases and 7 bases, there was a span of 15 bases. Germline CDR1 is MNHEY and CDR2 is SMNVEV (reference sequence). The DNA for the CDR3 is TGTGCCAGCCGGGGTGGGGTTTTACAGCCCCAGCATTTT. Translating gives CASRGGVLQPQHF.

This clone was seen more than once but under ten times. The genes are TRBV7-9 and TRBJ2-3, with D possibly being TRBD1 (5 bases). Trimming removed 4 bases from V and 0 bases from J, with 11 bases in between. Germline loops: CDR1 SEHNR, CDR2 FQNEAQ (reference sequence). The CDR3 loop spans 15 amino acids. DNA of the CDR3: TGTGCCAGCAGCTATAAGACAGCGAGCACAGATACGCAGTATTTT. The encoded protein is CASSYKTASTDTQYF.

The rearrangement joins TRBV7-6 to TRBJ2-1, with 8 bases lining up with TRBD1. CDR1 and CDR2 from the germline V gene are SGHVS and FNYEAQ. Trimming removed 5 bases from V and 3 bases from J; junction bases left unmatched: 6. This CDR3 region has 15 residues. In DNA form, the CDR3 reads TGTGCCAGCAGCGACGGGACAGGAAGCTACAATGAGCAGTTCTTC. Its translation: CASSDGTGSYNEQFF.

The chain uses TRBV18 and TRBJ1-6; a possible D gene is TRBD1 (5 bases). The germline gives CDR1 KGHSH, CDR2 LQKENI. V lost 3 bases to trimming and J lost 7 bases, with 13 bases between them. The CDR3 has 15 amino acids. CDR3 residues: CASSPGEGRNSPLHF. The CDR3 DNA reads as TGTGCCAGCTCACCCGGGGAGGGACGCAATTCACCCCTCCACTTT.

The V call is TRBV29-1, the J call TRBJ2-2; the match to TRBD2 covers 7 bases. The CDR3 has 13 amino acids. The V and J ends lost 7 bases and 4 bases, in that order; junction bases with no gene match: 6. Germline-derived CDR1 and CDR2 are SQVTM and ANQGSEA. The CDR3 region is CSARLASTGELFF. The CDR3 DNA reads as TGCAGCGCTCGACTAGCTAGCACCGGGGAGCTGTTTTTT.

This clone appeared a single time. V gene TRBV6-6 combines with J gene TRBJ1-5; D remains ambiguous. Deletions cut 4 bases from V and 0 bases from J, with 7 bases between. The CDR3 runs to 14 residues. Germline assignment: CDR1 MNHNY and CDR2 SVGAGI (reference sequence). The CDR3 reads CASSSGVSNQPQHF. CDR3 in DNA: TGTGCCAGCAGTTCCGGGGTTAGCAATCAGCCCCAGCATTTT.

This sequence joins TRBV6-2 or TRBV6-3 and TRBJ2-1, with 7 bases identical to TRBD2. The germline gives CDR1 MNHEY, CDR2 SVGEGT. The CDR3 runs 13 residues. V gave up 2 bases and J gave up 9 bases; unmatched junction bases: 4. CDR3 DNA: TGTGCCAGCAGTTACGGCCGCGGGAGTGAGCAGTTCTTC. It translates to CASSYGRGSEQFF.

The CDR3 nucleotides read TGTGCCTGGAGCGCCCAACGTTCGCTCGGAGGGAACACTGAAGCTTTCTTT. This codes for CAWSAQRSLGGNTEAFF. The chain has TRBV30 and TRBJ1-1; D remains ambiguous. This CDR3 is 17 amino acids long. V gave up 3 bases and J gave up 1 base, with 21 bases separating them. CDR1 GTSNPN and CDR2 SVGIG come from the germline V gene (reference sequence).

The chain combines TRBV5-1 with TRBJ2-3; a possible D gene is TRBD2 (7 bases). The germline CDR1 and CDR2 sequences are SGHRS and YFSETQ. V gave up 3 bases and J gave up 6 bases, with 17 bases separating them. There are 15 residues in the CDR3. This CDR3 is CASSSRGQAVDTQYF. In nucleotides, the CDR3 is TGCGCCAGCAGCTCGCGGGGGCAGGCAGTCGATACGCAGTATTTT.

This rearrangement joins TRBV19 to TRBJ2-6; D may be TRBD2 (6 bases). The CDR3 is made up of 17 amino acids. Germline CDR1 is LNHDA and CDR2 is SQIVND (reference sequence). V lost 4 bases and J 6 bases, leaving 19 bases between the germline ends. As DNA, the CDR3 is TGTGCCAGTAGTACTGGCCGGGACTCGACCTTGGCCAACGTCCTGACTTTC. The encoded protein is CASSTGRDSTLANVLTF.